Sequencing of this T cell receptor beta chain was carried out in a study of cytomegalovirus exposure and HLA in healthy donors. Across the study: According to later analysis, the same platform produced the 120 or so validation and several hundred first-cohort repertoires.

Profiled with immunoSEQ multiplex PCR; TCRdb holds only in-frame clones, not every one. The data show 50,000 to 70,000 clones, with 90% to 95% seen just once and roughly 6% held by the top ten. V lost 5 bases and J lost 1; bases outside the gene matches: 2. The germline CDR1 and CDR2 sequences are SGHTA and FQGNSA. The CDR3 runs to 15 residues. Comments on this clone: Its target is not known.

Study-wide results and limits: A subsequent analysis found that TCR clusters from the first cohort also tended to co-occur in the roughly 120 validation repertoires, with roughly 95% of cluster scores above 0. As confirmed in vitro, three CMV-associated chains were specific for CMV antigens. Altogether, 150 or so TCR beta chains were recorded as cytomegalovirus-associated.

Sequences were obtained from PBMCs. The chain uses TRBV7-2 and TRBJ2-6; 7 nucleotides agree with TRBD1. The sequence was collected from a woman aged 18-29 years in good health and CMV-seropositive. The CDR3 here is CASSAQGSGANVLTF. DNA of the CDR3: TGTGCCAGCAGCGCACAGGGGTCTGGGGCCAACGTCCTGACTTTC. Filled out from reference TRBV7-2 and TRBJ2-6, the complete variable domain reads GAGVSQSPSNKVTEKGKDVELRCDPISGHTALYWYRQSLGQGLEFLIYFQGNSAPDKSGLPSDRFSAERTGGSVSTLTIQRTQQEDSAVYLCASSAQGSGANVLTFGAGSRLTVL.